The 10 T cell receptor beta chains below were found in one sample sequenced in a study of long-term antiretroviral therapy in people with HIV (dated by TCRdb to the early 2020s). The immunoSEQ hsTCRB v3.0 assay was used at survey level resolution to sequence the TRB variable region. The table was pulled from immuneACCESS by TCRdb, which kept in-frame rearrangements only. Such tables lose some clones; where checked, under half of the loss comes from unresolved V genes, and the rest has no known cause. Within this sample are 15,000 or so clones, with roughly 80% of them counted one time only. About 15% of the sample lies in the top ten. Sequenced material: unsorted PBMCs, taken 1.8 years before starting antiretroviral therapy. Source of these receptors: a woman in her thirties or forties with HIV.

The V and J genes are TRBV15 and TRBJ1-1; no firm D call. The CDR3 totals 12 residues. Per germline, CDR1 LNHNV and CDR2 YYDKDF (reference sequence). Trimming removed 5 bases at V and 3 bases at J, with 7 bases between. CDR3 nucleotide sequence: TGTGCCACCAGCCGAAGTTACACTGAAGCTTTCTTT. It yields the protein CATSRSYTEAFF.

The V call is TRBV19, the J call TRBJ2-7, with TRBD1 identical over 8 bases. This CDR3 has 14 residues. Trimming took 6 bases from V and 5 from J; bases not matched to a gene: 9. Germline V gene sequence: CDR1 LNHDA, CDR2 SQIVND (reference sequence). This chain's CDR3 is CASREQGGANEQYF. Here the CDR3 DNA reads TGTGCCAGTAGAGAACAGGGGGGTGCGAACGAGCAGTACTTC.

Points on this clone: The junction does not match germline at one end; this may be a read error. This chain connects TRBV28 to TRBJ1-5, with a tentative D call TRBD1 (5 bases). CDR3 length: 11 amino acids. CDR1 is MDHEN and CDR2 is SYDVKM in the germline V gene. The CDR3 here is CASSSQGRVDF. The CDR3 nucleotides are TGTGCCAGCAGTTCCCAGGGACGGGTGGATTTT.

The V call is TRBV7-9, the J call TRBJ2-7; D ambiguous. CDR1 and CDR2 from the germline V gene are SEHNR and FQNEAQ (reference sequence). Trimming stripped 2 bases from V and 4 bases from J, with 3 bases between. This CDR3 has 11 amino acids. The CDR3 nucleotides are TGTGCCAGCAGCTTAAATTACGAGCAGTACTTC. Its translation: CASSLNYEQYF. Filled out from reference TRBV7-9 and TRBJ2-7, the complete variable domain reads DTGVSQNPRHKITKRGQNVTFRCDPISEHNRLYWYRQTLGQGPEFLTYFQNEAQLEKSRLLSDRFSAERPKGSFSTLEIQRTEQGDSAMYLCASSLNYEQYFGPGTRLTVT.

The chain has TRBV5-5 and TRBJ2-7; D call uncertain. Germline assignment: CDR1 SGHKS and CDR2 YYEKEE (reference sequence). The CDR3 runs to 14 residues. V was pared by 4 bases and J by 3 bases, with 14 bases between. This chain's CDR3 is CASSEVSQNYEQYF. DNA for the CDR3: TGTGCCAGCAGCGAGGTGTCACAGAACTACGAGCAGTACTTC.

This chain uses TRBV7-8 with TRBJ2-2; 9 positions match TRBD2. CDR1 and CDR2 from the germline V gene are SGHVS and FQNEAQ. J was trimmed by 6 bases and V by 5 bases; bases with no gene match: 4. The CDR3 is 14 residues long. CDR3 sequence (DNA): TGTGCCAGCAGCCCCTGGACTAGCGCCGGGGAGCTGTTTTTT. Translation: CASSPWTSAGELFF.

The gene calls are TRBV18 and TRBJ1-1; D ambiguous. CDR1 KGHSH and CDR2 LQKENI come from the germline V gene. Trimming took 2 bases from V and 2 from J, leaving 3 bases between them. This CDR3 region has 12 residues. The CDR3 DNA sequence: TGTGCCAGCTCACCAGGTAACACTGAAGCTTTCTTT. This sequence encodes CASSPGNTEAFF.

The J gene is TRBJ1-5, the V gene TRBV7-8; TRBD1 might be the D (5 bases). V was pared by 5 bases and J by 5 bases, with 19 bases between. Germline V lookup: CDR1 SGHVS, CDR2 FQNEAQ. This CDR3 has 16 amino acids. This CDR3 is CASSTRPRGADQPQHF. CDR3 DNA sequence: TGTGCCAGCAGCACCCGACCGCGGGGCGCGGATCAGCCCCAGCATTTT.

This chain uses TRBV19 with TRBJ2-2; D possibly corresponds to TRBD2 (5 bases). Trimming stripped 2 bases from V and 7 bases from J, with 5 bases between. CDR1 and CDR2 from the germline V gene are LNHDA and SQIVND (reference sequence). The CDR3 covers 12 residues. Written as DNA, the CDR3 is TGTGCCAGTAGTATACGGGACGGGGAGCTGTTTTTT. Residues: CASSIRDGELFF.

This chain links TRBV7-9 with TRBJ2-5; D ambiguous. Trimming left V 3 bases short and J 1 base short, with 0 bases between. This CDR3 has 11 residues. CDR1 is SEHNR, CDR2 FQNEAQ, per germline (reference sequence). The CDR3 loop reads CASSFQETQYF. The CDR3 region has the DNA TGTGCCAGCAGCTTCCAAGAGACCCAGTACTTC.